These T cell receptor beta chains were read from a single sample in a study of T-cell memory formation after mild COVID-19. One entry per CDR3 protein results from TCRdb running MiXCR on the 5' RACE reads. This table holds about 400,000 distinct CDR3 sequences, 18% found once. The specimen sequenced was PBMCs or a T cell subset sorted from them (not recorded which). These receptors originate from a man aged 18 to 30 who had mild COVID-19 (a few samples of this study predate the infection). Cell type and time point are not known. Both conserved end residues are part of each CDR3. D genes are given only for firm matches. The listing skips clone size in some rows; elsewhere it reads once, few, many or a size class.

j_gene,len,d_gene,abundance,v_gene,CDR3nt,CDR3aa
TRBJ2-7,16,TRBD2,few,TRBV7-9,TGTGCCAGCAGCTTACCGACTAGCGGGGGTGAACACGAGCAGTACTTC,CASSLPTSGGEHEQYF
TRBJ1-1,14,TRBD1,NA,TRBV7-9,TGTGCCAGCAGCCCGAGGACAGGGGGTTATGAAGCTTTCTTT,CASSPRTGGYEAFF
TRBJ2-3,15,TRBD1,NA,TRBV6-2/TRBV6-3,TGTGCCAGCAGCAAACAGGGGCCGGGATCAGATACGCAGTATTTT,CASSKQGPGSDTQYF
TRBJ2-7,17,TRBD1,many,TRBV5-1,TGCGCCAGCAGCTTGGCCCTCTCCGGGACAGACCCCTACGAGCAGTACTTC,CASSLALSGTDPYEQYF
TRBJ2-7,15,TRBD1,once,TRBV5-1,TGCGCCAGCACTCCGGCCGGGACAGGCAACTACGAGCAGTACTTC,CASTPAGTGNYEQYF
TRBJ1-2,11,TRBD1,few,TRBV29-1,TGCAGCGACGAACAGGGGTATGGCTACACCTTC,CSDEQGYGYTF
TRBJ2-5,15,NA,NA,TRBV7-2,TGTGCCAGCAGCTTAGGGGGATGGGACCAAGAGACCCAGTACTTC,CASSLGGWDQETQYF
TRBJ2-3,11,NA,few,TRBV6-2/TRBV6-3,TGTGCCAGCAATTACGCAGATACGCAGTATTTT,CASNYADTQYF
TRBJ2-2,13,NA,few,TRBV29-1,TGCAGCGTTGAGGCGCCGAACACCGGGGAGCTGTTTTTT,CSVEAPNTGELFF
TRBJ2-1,14,NA,few,TRBV3-2,TGTGCCATACGAAGGAGTAGCGGGGGGCCTCTTCTAACTTTC,CAIRRSSGGPLLTF
TRBJ2-2,16,NA,NA,TRBV5-5,TGTGCCAGCGGTCTTGGTCAGGGAAGTAACACCGGGGAGCTGTTTTTT,CASGLGQGSNTGELFF
TRBJ1-4,12,NA,few,TRBV6-6,TGTGCCAGCAGGGTGGGGGTAGAAGAACTGTTTTTT,CASRVGVEELFF
TRBJ1-6,15,TRBD1,NA,TRBV5-1,TGCGCCAGCAGCTTAAACAGGGGGACTAATTCACCCCTCCACTTT,CASSLNRGTNSPLHF
TRBJ1-4,13,NA,NA,TRBV7-2,TGTGCCAGCAGCCCCGACATGGGTGAAAAACTGTTTTTT,CASSPDMGEKLFF
TRBJ1-1,15,TRBD1,NA,TRBV20-1,TGCAGTGCTCGACACTCGGGGACAGTGAACACTGAAGCTTTCTTT,CSARHSGTVNTEAFF
TRBJ2-1,13,NA,NA,TRBV7-9,TGTGCCAGCAAGCGGGTCTCCTACAATGAGCAGTTCTTC,CASKRVSYNEQFF
TRBJ2-3,16,NA,few,TRBV11-2,TGTGCCAGCAGCCCCGGGACAATAATGGTCACAGATACGCAGTATTTT,CASSPGTIMVTDTQYF
TRBJ1-2,13,NA,many,TRBV4-1,TGCGCCAGCAGCCAAGTCAGGTTGGGCGGCTACACCTTC,CASSQVRLGGYTF
TRBJ2-3,14,TRBD1,NA,TRBV5-1,TGCGCCAGCAAGGACAGGGGTCTGTCAGATACGCAGTATTTT,CASKDRGLSDTQYF
TRBJ2-2,17,TRBD2,many,TRBV4-1,TGCGCCAGCAGCCTATACTCTAGCGGGGGGGGCACCGGGGAGCTGTTTTTT,CASSLYSSGGGTGELFF
TRBJ1-1,13,NA,many,TRBV20-1,TGCAGTGCTTCACCCGGGGTACCCACTGAAGCTTTCTTT,CSASPGVPTEAFF
TRBJ2-2,18,TRBD1,NA,TRBV5-5,TGTGCCAGCAGCTTGGACAGGGGGGAGTTCTCGAACACCGGGGAGCTGTTTTTT,CASSLDRGEFSNTGELFF
TRBJ1-2,13,TRBD1,many,TRBV20-1,TGCAGTGCTACGTTAGAGACAGGGGATGGCTACACCTTC,CSATLETGDGYTF
TRBJ2-1,13,TRBD1,NA,TRBV4-3,TGCGCCAGCAGCCTCTGGACAGGGTTTGAGCAGTTCTTC,CASSLWTGFEQFF
TRBJ1-6,15,NA,NA,TRBV7-9,TGTGCCAGCAGCTTGATGACGGGCCTTAATTCACACCTCCACTTT,CASSLMTGLNSHLHF
TRBJ2-7,15,TRBD2,NA,TRBV5-6,TGTGCCAGCAGCTCTGGGACTAGCGGAACCTACGAGCAGTACTTC,CASSSGTSGTYEQYF
TRBJ2-7,16,TRBD2,NA,TRBV5-1,TGCGCCAGCAGCTTGGGACTAGCGGGGGGGTACGACGAGCAGTACTTC,CASSLGLAGGYDEQYF
TRBJ2-2,16,NA,few,TRBV23-1,TGCGCCAGCAGTAGACTCGGGGGGCCCTACACCGGGGAGCTGTTTTTT,CASSRLGGPYTGELFF
TRBJ2-3,14,TRBD2,many,TRBV9,TGTGCCAGCAGCGTTAGCGGGGGTGAAGATACGCAGTATTTT,CASSVSGGEDTQYF
TRBJ2-3,16,TRBD2,few,TRBV12-3/TRBV12-4,TGTGCCAGCAGTCCAGGGACTAGCGGGAGCGCAGATACGCAGTATTTT,CASSPGTSGSADTQYF
TRBJ1-6,13,TRBD1,few,TRBV7-9,TGTGCCAGCACCTCGACAGGGGACTCACCCCTCCACTTT,CASTSTGDSPLHF
TRBJ1-5,15,NA,few,TRBV5-1,TGCGCCAGCAGCCCTGGAGTCGGGGAACATCAGCCCCAGCATTTT,CASSPGVGEHQPQHF
TRBJ2-1,10,NA,many,TRBV2,TGTGCCAGCAGTAACAATGAGCAGTTCTTC,CASSNNEQFF
TRBJ1-6,14,NA,many,TRBV19,TGTGCCAGTAGTATTCGCCCGTATAATTCACCCCTCCACTTT,CASSIRPYNSPLHF
TRBJ2-3,16,NA,few,TRBV5-1,TGCGCCAGCAGCTTACCGACTGGGACTAGCACAGATACGCAGTATTTT,CASSLPTGTSTDTQYF
TRBJ2-1,14,TRBD1,NA,TRBV20-1,TGCAGGGCAGGGGGCCCTAGCTCCTACAATGAGCAGTTCTTC,CRAGGPSSYNEQFF
TRBJ2-2,15,NA,many,TRBV5-1,TGCGCCAGCAGCTTGCGAGGGGAGGTTTCCGGGGAGCTGTTTTTT,CASSLRGEVSGELFF
TRBJ2-3,16,NA,few,TRBV4-3,TGCGCCAGCAGCCAAGATGGGGGTATAGGGACAGATACGCAGTATTTT,CASSQDGGIGTDTQYF
TRBJ1-5,14,TRBD1,few,TRBV7-2,TGTGCCAGCAGCTTAGTGACAGGGGGTCAGCCCCAGCATTTT,CASSLVTGGQPQHF
TRBJ2-5,14,NA,many,TRBV5-4,TGTGCCAGCAGCGGCCGGGACATCCAAGAGACCCAGTACTTC,CASSGRDIQETQYF
TRBJ2-7,12,TRBD1,NA,TRBV6-2/TRBV6-3,TGTGCCAGCGGGACAGGGTTCAACGAGCAGTACTTC,CASGTGFNEQYF